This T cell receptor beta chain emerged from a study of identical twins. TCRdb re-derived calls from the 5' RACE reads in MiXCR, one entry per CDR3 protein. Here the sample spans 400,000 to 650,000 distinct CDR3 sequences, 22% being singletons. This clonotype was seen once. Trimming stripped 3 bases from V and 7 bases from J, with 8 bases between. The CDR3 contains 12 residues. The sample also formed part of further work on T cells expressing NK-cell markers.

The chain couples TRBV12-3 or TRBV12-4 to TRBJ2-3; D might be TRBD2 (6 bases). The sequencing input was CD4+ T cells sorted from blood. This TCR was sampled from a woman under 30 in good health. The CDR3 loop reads CASSFGGNTQYF. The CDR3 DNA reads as TGTGCCAGCAGTTTCGGGGGAAATACGCAGTATTTT.